This is a list of T cell receptor beta chains from one sample in a study of T cells after yellow fever vaccination. Via MiXCR, TCRdb re-called the 5' RACE reads, giving one row per CDR3 protein. The sample has some 120,000 distinct CDR3 sequences; 6.5% to 8% are singletons. The source was CD4+ T cells sorted from PBMCs, collected 10 days after the first yellow fever vaccination. These receptors were collected from a man between 18 and 35 years old who received the YFV17D yellow fever vaccine. CDR3s include the opening cysteine and the closing phenylalanine or tryptophan. A D gene is named only where the DNA matches it firmly. A clone size is listed for some rows: how often the clone was seen (once, few, many), or a class if it is expanded.

TRBV18	few	TRBJ2-7	11	.	TGTGCCAGCTACAGGGAAGGCGAGCAGTACTTC	CASYREGEQYF
TRBV12-3/TRBV12-4	many	TRBJ1-6	12	TRBD1	TGTGCCAGCAGTCTGGGGACAGTCACCCTCCACTTT	CASSLGTVTLHF
TRBV18	.	TRBJ2-7	14	TRBD2	TGTGCCAGCTCACCCACTAGCGGCCCCTACGAGCAGTACTTC	CASSPTSGPYEQYF
TRBV7-9	many	TRBJ1-6	13	.	TGTGCCAGTCACCGGGACTGGAATTCACCCCTCCACTTT	CASHRDWNSPLHF
TRBV20-1	many	TRBJ2-7	15	TRBD2	TGCAGTGCTAGGGACTTAGCGGGGGGGACCTACGAGCAGTACTTC	CSARDLAGGTYEQYF
TRBV10-3	many	TRBJ2-2	14	.	TGTGCCATTAGAGGGGGGGACGGCACCGGGGAGCTGTTTTTT	CAIRGGDGTGELFF
TRBV9	many	TRBJ1-6	12	.	TGTGCCAGTAAGACCTATAATTCACCCCTCCACTTT	CASKTYNSPLHF
TRBV21-1	many	TRBJ1-1	14	.	TGTGCCCGCCTAGCGGGCAGGTGGTGCACTGAAGCTTTCTTT	CARLAGRWCTEAFF
TRBV18	many	TRBJ2-7	14	.	TGTGCCAGCTCACTGCAGAGAAGATACGAAGAGCAGTACTTC	CASSLQRRYEEQYF
TRBV7-3	many	TRBJ2-1	15	.	TGTGCCAGCAGCTTAAGTGCAGGACCTCACGATGAGCAGTTCTTC	CASSLSAGPHDEQFF
TRBV11-3	few	TRBJ2-1	13	.	TGTGCCAGCAGCCCCCGGGAAGGCAATAGGCAGTTCTTC	CASSPREGNRQFF
TRBV11-2	many	TRBJ2-4	15	TRBD1	TGTGCCAGCAGTTCACTCTCGGGACAGGGTGCCATTCAGTACTTC	CASSSLSGQGAIQYF
TRBV19	many	TRBJ2-7	14	TRBD1	TGTGCCAGTAGTAAACAGGGGGCCTTGGACGAGCAGTACTTC	CASSKQGALDEQYF
TRBV3-1	many	TRBJ1-6	14	.	TGTGCCAGCAGCCAAATGACGGGTAATTCACCCCTCCACTTT	CASSQMTGNSPLHF
TRBV5-1	many	TRBJ2-7	15	.	TGCGCCAGCAGCCCGGGACGCACTTCCCCCTACGAGCAGTACTTC	CASSPGRTSPYEQYF
TRBV27	many	TRBJ1-6	10	.	TGTGCCAGCACGGATTCACCCCTCCACTTT	CASTDSPLHF
TRBV6-5	many	TRBJ1-5	14	.	TGTGCCAGCAGTTATGCAGAATCTCACCAGCCCCAGCATTTT	CASSYAESHQPQHF
TRBV7-2	many	TRBJ1-2	13	.	TGTGCCAGCAGCTTATCTTCTCTTTATGGCTACACCTTC	CASSLSSLYGYTF
TRBV9	many	TRBJ2-5	15	.	TGTGCCAGCAGCGTAGGCCCCTACATATCTGAGACCCAGTACTTC	CASSVGPYISETQYF
TRBV20-1	many	TRBJ1-2	13	.	TGCAGTGCTAGAGAAGGTGTAGACTATGGCTACACCTTC	CSAREGVDYGYTF
TRBV5-4	many	TRBJ2-2	18	TRBD2	TGTGCCAGCAGCGTGTCCGGAGCGGGGGGGTCGCGGACCGGGGAGCTGTTTTTT	CASSVSGAGGSRTGELFF
TRBV9	few	TRBJ2-7	16	TRBD1	TGTGCCAGCAGCGAGGGGCCGGGACAGGGGACCGGAGAGCAGTACTTC	CASSEGPGQGTGEQYF
TRBV27	many	TRBJ1-2	13	TRBD1	TGTGCCAGCAGCCGGGGACAGAGCAATGGCTACACCTTC	CASSRGQSNGYTF
TRBV7-9	many	TRBJ1-2	9	.	TGTGCCATAGACGATGGCTACACCTTC	CAIDDGYTF
TRBV4-1	many	TRBJ2-3	16	.	TGCGCCAGCAGCGGAGACGGGTTCAGAGAGGCAGATACGCAGTATTTT	CASSGDGFREADTQYF
TRBV5-1	many	TRBJ2-3	16	.	TGCGCCAGCAGCTTGGCCGGGGGACAAGGCACAGATACGCAGTATTTT	CASSLAGGQGTDTQYF
TRBV18	many	TRBJ2-5	14	.	TGTGCCAGCTCACCACAACCCAGCGCAGAGACCCAGTACTTC	CASSPQPSAETQYF
TRBV20-1	many	TRBJ1-6	15	.	TGCAGTGCTAGACTCACAGGCAGAGGGAATTCACCCCTCCACTTT	CSARLTGRGNSPLHF
TRBV6-5	many	TRBJ2-1	15	.	TGTGCCAGCAAAACGTTACTACAGAAACACAATGAGCAGTTCTTC	CASKTLLQKHNEQFF
TRBV12-3/TRBV12-4	many	TRBJ1-6	15	.	TGTGCCAGCAGCCCCGGAATATCCTGGAATTCACCCCTCCACTTT	CASSPGISWNSPLHF
TRBV18	.	TRBJ2-5	14	.	TGTGCCAGCTCACCACCGGCTAGCTATGAGACCCAGTACTTC	CASSPPASYETQYF
TRBV28	many	TRBJ2-6	15	.	TGTGCCAGCAGTTCACAGGCCTCTGGGGCCAACGTCCTGACTTTC	CASSSQASGANVLTF
TRBV12-3/TRBV12-4	many	TRBJ1-2	14	.	TGTGCCAGCAGACAAAGCGGGGGACGCGGGGGCTACACCTTC	CASRQSGGRGGYTF
TRBV6-1	many	TRBJ2-2	15	.	TGTGCCAGCCGTAGGGGGGGCGGGGCGGCCGGGGAGCTGTTTTTT	CASRRGGGAAGELFF
TRBV3-1	many	TRBJ2-7	15	.	TGTGCCAGCAGCCAAGCCGGGACCGAGCTTTACGAGCAGTACTTC	CASSQAGTELYEQYF
TRBV20-1	many	TRBJ2-5	12	.	TGCAGTGCTAGAGATGAGAGGGAGACCCAGTACTTC	CSARDERETQYF
TRBV5-1	many	TRBJ2-3	15	.	TGCGCCAGCAGCTCGACAGATACTAGCACAGATACGCAGTATTTT	CASSSTDTSTDTQYF
TRBV7-9	many	TRBJ2-1	16	TRBD2	TGTGCCAGCAGCTCATTAAGCGGGGGGCCGAGCAATGAGCAGTTCTTC	CASSSLSGGPSNEQFF
TRBV4-1	many	TRBJ2-3	14	.	TGCGCCAGCAGCCAACCCGACCGGGCGGATACGCAGTATTTT	CASSQPDRADTQYF
TRBV18	many	TRBJ2-5	16	TRBD2	TGTGCCAGCTCACCCTCAATAGCGGGAAGCCAAGAGACCCAGTACTTC	CASSPSIAGSQETQYF
TRBV6-2/TRBV6-3	.	TRBJ2-1	22	TRBD2	TGTGCCAGCAGTTATGCTGTAAAGACTAGCGGGGCCCGCTACGTGGGGTACAATGAGCAGTTCTTC	CASSYAVKTSGARYVGYNEQFF
TRBV7-2	many	TRBJ1-2	13	.	TGTGCCAGCAGCTACGACAGTAACTATGGCTACACCTTC	CASSYDSNYGYTF
TRBV3-1	many	TRBJ1-6	12	.	TGTGCCAGCAGCCACATAAATTCACCCCTCCACTTT	CASSHINSPLHF